Listed below are T cell receptor beta chains from one sample, sequenced in a study of T-cell reconstitution after alpha-beta-depleted transplantation in children. TCRdb passed the PCR reads through MiXCR, listing each CDR3 protein once. The table has 780,000 or so distinct CDR3 sequences, around 15% seen once. Sequences were derived from PBMCs, mostly from graft donor cells, sampled 360 days after TCRalphabeta/CD19-depleted stem cell transplant. All receptors come from a male patient between 10 and 17 years old who had a stem cell transplant for acute lymphoblastic leukemia, so the T cells may come from the graft donor. Each CDR3 is given with its conserved first and last residue. The D gene is left open where the match is weak. Part of the rows lack a size; the others show once, few, many or a class for expanded clones.

>TRBD1|few|TRBJ1-4|TRBV7-6
TGTGCCAGCGGGACAGCCTTATCAACTAATGAAAAACTGTTTTTT
CASGTALSTNEKLFF
>TRBD2|NA|TRBJ2-1|TRBV5-1
TGCGCCAGCAGCTTGGAGGGACTAGCGGTCTACAATGAGCAGTTCTTC
CASSLEGLAVYNEQFF
>NA|NA|TRBJ1-5|TRBV6-5
TGTGCCAGCAGTTACTCGAACGGGAATCAGCCCCAGCATTTT
CASSYSNGNQPQHF
>NA|NA|TRBJ2-1|TRBV19
TGTGCCAGTAGTATAGCGGGCACCTCCGCTCACGAGCAGTTCTTC
CASSIAGTSAHEQFF
>NA|few|TRBJ1-5|TRBV19
TGTGCCAGTAGTATAGAATTGTTAGTTAGCAATCAGCCCCAGCATTTT
CASSIELLVSNQPQHF
>NA|NA|TRBJ1-2|TRBV12-3/TRBV12-4
TGTGCCAGCACCCTTTCAGGGGTGACTGGCTACACCTTC
CASTLSGVTGYTF
>NA|NA|TRBJ2-5|TRBV6-5
TGTGCCAGCAGTTCCAAGCCGCGGCAGGAGACCCAGTACTTC
CASSSKPRQETQYF
>TRBD2|NA|TRBJ2-1|TRBV20-1
TGCAGTGCTAGTTTGTTAGCGGGGGGTTTTAAGTCCTACAATGAGCAGTTCTTC
CSASLLAGGFKSYNEQFF
>NA|few|TRBJ2-5|TRBV5-1
TGCGCCAGCAGCTCCGACCCTGGGGGACAAGAGACCCAGTACTTC
CASSSDPGGQETQYF
>TRBD2|NA|TRBJ2-7|TRBV7-6
TGTGCCAGCAGCTTCGGGGGGACTTCGAAAGAGCAGTACTTC
CASSFGGTSKEQYF
>NA|many|TRBJ2-3|TRBV9
TGTGCCAGCAGCGTAGAGCCATCCACAGATACGCAGTATTTT
CASSVEPSTDTQYF
>TRBD2|many|TRBJ2-1|TRBV6-4
TGTGCCAGCAGTGACTCCTACCTAGCGGGAGCCTACAATGAGCAGTTCTTC
CASSDSYLAGAYNEQFF
>TRBD2|NA|TRBJ2-1|TRBV7-8
TGTGCCAGCAGCCTATTCTCCGGGACTAGCGGGAGATCCTACAATGAGCAGTTCTTC
CASSLFSGTSGRSYNEQFF
>TRBD2|NA|TRBJ2-1|TRBV13
TGTGCCAGCAGCCCTCAAGTGGCCCCCGGGACTAGCGGATCGGGGGTCAATGAGCAGTTCTTC
CASSPQVAPGTSGSGVNEQFF
>TRBD1|few|TRBJ2-1|TRBV7-9
TGTGCCAGCAGCTTAAGTGACAGGGGGTTCTTC
CASSLSDRGFF
>NA|few|TRBJ2-1|TRBV12-3/TRBV12-4
TGTGCCAGCAGTTCTGGGGGAGCCGCGTCCTACAATGAGCAGTTCTTC
CASSSGGAASYNEQFF
>TRBD2|NA|TRBJ2-3|TRBV3-1
TGTGCCTGCAGTGATCGGTTTTCACTAGCGCGGGGACGCACAGATACGCAGTATTTT
CACSDRFSLARGRTDTQYF
>NA|few|TRBJ2-5|TRBV29-1
TGCAGCGTTGTGGGCAGGTACCAAGAGACCCAGTACTTC
CSVVGRYQETQYF
>NA|many|TRBJ1-3|TRBV20-1
TGCAGTGCCGCGGGGGCTCGGTCGGGAAACACCATATATTTT
CSAAGARSGNTIYF
>NA|NA|TRBJ1-1|TRBV20-1
TGCAGTGCCCCGGGGCAGATTAACACTGAAGCTTTCTTT
CSAPGQINTEAFF
>TRBD2|NA|TRBJ2-5|TRBV5-1
TGCGCCAGCAGCTTGGCGAACGGGAGGAATGGCGAGACCCAGTACTTC
CASSLANGRNGETQYF
>NA|NA|TRBJ2-4|TRBV23-1
TGCGCCAGTGCATCGGTAGGGAGGATTCCTTCCAAAAACATTCAGTACTTC
CASASVGRIPSKNIQYF
>TRBD2|NA|TRBJ2-5|TRBV4-1
TGCGCCAGCAGCCAACGGGGGAGGGAAGAGACCCAGTACTTC
CASSQRGREETQYF
>TRBD1|NA|TRBJ1-1|TRBV11-2
TGTGCCAGCAGCTTAGTGCCAGGGGGACCGGGTGAAGCTTTCTTT
CASSLVPGGPGEAFF
>NA|NA|TRBJ2-3|TRBV5-1
TGCGCCAGCAGCTGGACAGTGCCTAGCACAGATACGCAGTATTTT
CASSWTVPSTDTQYF
>TRBD1|few|TRBJ1-3|TRBV20-1
TGCAGTGCTCCAAGGGGGACAGGGGGCTCTGGAAACACCATATATTTT
CSAPRGTGGSGNTIYF
>TRBD1|NA|TRBJ2-3|TRBV5-1
TGCGCCAGCAGCCAAACTCCCCCAGGGGGCGCATCCGATACGCAGTATTTT
CASSQTPPGGASDTQYF
>NA|few|TRBJ1-4|TRBV6-1
TGTGCCAGCAGTGTCCGGGGGCTTGCAACTAATGAAAAACTGTTTTTT
CASSVRGLATNEKLFF
>NA|NA|TRBJ2-2|TRBV5-1
TGCGCCAGCAGCCCCTCCTTCACCGGGGAGCTGTTTTTT
CASSPSFTGELFF
>NA|NA|TRBJ2-3|TRBV6-1
TGTGCCAGCAGCCTGGACTACCTCACAGATACGCAGTATTTT
CASSLDYLTDTQYF
>NA|many|TRBJ2-6|TRBV9
TGTGCCAGCAGCGTAGGGGCCAACGTCCTGACTTTC
CASSVGANVLTF
>NA|many|TRBJ2-2|TRBV5-5
TGTGCCAGCAGCTTAGCAGGGCTACCCGGGGAGCTGTTTTTT
CASSLAGLPGELFF
>NA|NA|TRBJ1-5|TRBV10-3
TGTGCCGTTGGGGAAGGGAGTTTCAATCAGCCCCAGCATTTT
CAVGEGSFNQPQHF
>NA|NA|TRBJ2-1|TRBV9
TGTGCCAGCAGCGTACGGGCACGGAAGGACAATGAGCAGTTCTTC
CASSVRARKDNEQFF
>TRBD2|few|TRBJ2-3|TRBV12-3/TRBV12-4
TGTGCCAGCAGTTTGGACGGGAGGGCCAAGGATACGCAGTATTTT
CASSLDGRAKDTQYF
>NA|many|TRBJ2-7|TRBV6-5
TGTGCCAGCAGTTTTGGGACTCGCGGCTACGAGCAGTACTTC
CASSFGTRGYEQYF
>TRBD2|many|TRBJ2-7|TRBV7-9
TGTGCCAGCAGCAACCTGCGGGGACTAGCGTCGTACGAGCAGTACTTC
CASSNLRGLASYEQYF
>NA|few|TRBJ2-1|TRBV10-3
TGTGCCATCAGTGACCATACAGTCGGTTACAATGAGCAGTTCTTC
CAISDHTVGYNEQFF
>TRBD1|NA|TRBJ2-5|TRBV20-1
TGCAGTGCTTCGACAGGGGGCAGGGAGACCCAGTACTTC
CSASTGGRETQYF
>NA|few|TRBJ2-2|TRBV3-1
TGTGCCAGCAGCCTCTACCCCCAGGGCCACGGGGAGCTGTTTTTT
CASSLYPQGHGELFF
>TRBD1|NA|TRBJ1-1|TRBV10-2
TGCGCCAGCAGTGAGGGACAGGGACTCACTGAAGCTTTCTTT
CASSEGQGLTEAFF
>TRBD2|NA|TRBJ2-7|TRBV25-1
TGTGCCAGCAGTGAATATAGAGGGCGGGAGGGCCACGAGCAGTACTTC
CASSEYRGREGHEQYF
>NA|few|TRBJ1-1|TRBV4-1
TGCGCCAGCAGCCAAGTGATGGTCACTGAAGCTTTCTTT
CASSQVMVTEAFF
>NA|NA|TRBJ2-2|TRBV25-1
TGTGCCAGCAGTGAACGGTTAGGGGCCGGGGAGCTGTTTTTT
CASSERLGAGELFF
>NA|many|TRBJ2-1|TRBV29-1
TGCAGCGTTCACGGGTGGTATGAGCAGTTCTTC
CSVHGWYEQFF
>TRBD2|many|TRBJ2-3|TRBV12-3/TRBV12-4
TGTGCCAGCAGTTTAAGGCTAGCGGGCTTGGATACGCAGTATTTT
CASSLRLAGLDTQYF
>NA|NA|TRBJ2-3|TRBV4-2
TGTGCCAGCAGCCGATTGGCCGGGGTAGCGGTTAGCACAGATACGCAGTATTTT
CASSRLAGVAVSTDTQYF